What follows are 26 T cell receptor beta chains derived from one specimen sequenced in a study of blood T cell repertoires in COVID-19. Clones were read by immunoSEQ multiplex PCR, and TCRdb kept only the in-frame ones, dropping some. Here the sample spans 250,000 to 350,000 clones, almost 90% being singletons. The specimen sequenced was peripheral blood. The receptors derive from a woman aged 25 to 39 with COVID-19, enrolled during active disease.

The chain joins TRBV28 to TRBJ1-1; perhaps TRBD1 as D (5 bases). V was pared by 6 bases and J by 4 bases, with 21 bases between. The CDR3 extends over 16 amino acids. Germline CDR1 and CDR2: MDHEN and SYDVKM. The CDR3 coding sequence is TGTGCCAGCAGGAGAGACAGTTTGGACGCTGTCACTGAAGCTTTCTTT. Translating gives CASRRDSLDAVTEAFF. The entire variable domain, with the rest obtained from reference TRBV28 and TRBJ1-1, is as follows: DVKVTQSSRYLVKRTGEKVFLECVQDMDHENMFWYRQDPGLGLRLIYFSYDVKMKEKGDIPEGYSVSREKKERFSLILESASTNQTSMYLCASRRDSLDAVTEAFFGQGTRLTVV.

This clone appeared a single time. The chain carries TRBV9 and TRBJ2-3; TRBD2 matches at 7 bases. Unmatched junction bases numbered 6, after V lost 5 bases and J lost 0 bases. This CDR3 is built from 15 residues. The germline gives CDR1 SGDLS, CDR2 YYNGEE. CDR3 DNA: TGTGCCAGCAGTGGCGGGAGCACTAGCACAGATACGCAGTATTTT. It specifies CASSGGSTSTDTQYF.

The chain combines TRBV29-1 with TRBJ2-5; D gene unclear. The V end was cut by 1 base, the J end by 0 bases, with 6 bases between. The CDR3 loop spans 13 amino acids. Germline V gives CDR1 SQVTM, CDR2 ANQGSEA. CDR3 coding DNA: TGCAGCGTTGAAGGGGCGTACCAAGAGACCCAGTACTTC. Amino acids: CSVEGAYQETQYF.

A few counts support this clone. At the DNA level, this CDR3 is encoded by other sequences in the same sample as well. This rearrangement joins TRBV2 to TRBJ1-5; the match to TRBD1 covers 8 bases. The germline CDR1 and CDR2 sequences are SNHLY and FYNNEI. V shed 5 bases and J 2 bases; nucleotides not matched to a gene: 5. The CDR3 length is 15 residues. This CDR3 reads CASSRQGMGNQPQHF. CDR3 sequence (DNA): TGTGCCAGCAGTAGACAGGGGATGGGCAATCAGCCCCAGCATTTT.

The rearrangement links TRBV5-1 to TRBJ1-2; D unclear. CDR1 is SGHRS, CDR2 YFSETQ, per germline. V gave up 3 bases and J gave up 2 bases, with 8 bases separating them. The CDR3 has 13 residues. The CDR3 coding sequence is TGCGCCAGCAGCTCGACTACAAACTATGGCTACACCTTC. Encoded protein: CASSSTTNYGYTF.

This rearrangement joins TRBV6-5 to TRBJ2-3, with 10 bases aligning to TRBD2. Germline-derived CDR1 and CDR2 are MNHEY and SVGAGI. The CDR3 spans 15 residues. V dropped 6 bases and J dropped 2; count of bases not matched to a gene: 5. This CDR3 is CASRTSGPYTDTQYF. CDR3 sequence (DNA): TGTGCCAGCAGGACTAGCGGGCCTTACACAGATACGCAGTATTTT.

CDR3 coding DNA: TGTGCCATCAGGAACCGGGACACGGTAGCTGAAGCTTTCTTT. This sequence encodes CAIRNRDTVAEAFF. This rearrangement joins TRBV10-3 to TRBJ1-1; maybe TRBD1 (6 bases). CDR1 is ENHRY and CDR2 is SYGVKD in the germline V gene. The CDR3 runs 14 residues. V dropped 6 bases and J dropped 6 bases, with 17 bases sitting between them.

The chain has TRBV7-8 and TRBJ2-7, with TRBD1 identical over 10 bases. The CDR3 spans 16 residues. The V segment lost 3 bases and the J segment 6 bases; nucleotides outside the gene matches: 11. The germline gives CDR1 SGHVS, CDR2 FQNEAQ. CDR3 residues: CASSFPFGTGAGEQYF. The CDR3 DNA follows: TGTGCCAGCAGCTTTCCCTTCGGGACAGGGGCGGGCGAGCAGTACTTC.

The chain combines TRBV6-5 with TRBJ2-1, with TRBD2 identical over 7 bases. Germline CDR1 is MNHEY and CDR2 is SVGAGI. This CDR3 comprises 15 residues. V shed 7 bases and J 0 bases; nucleotides not matched to a gene: 6. CDR3 protein: CASIGSGISYNEQFF. In DNA, the CDR3 is TGTGCCAGCATCGGAAGCGGGATCTCCTACAATGAGCAGTTCTTC.

The gene calls are TRBV27 and TRBJ2-4; 10 nucleotides agree with TRBD2. The CDR3 is made up of 13 amino acids. Germline V gives CDR1 MNHEY, CDR2 SMNVEV (reference sequence). Unmatched junction bases numbered 5, after V lost 9 bases and J lost 6 bases. CDR3 in DNA: TGTGCCAGTGAAGAGCGGGAGGGAAACATTCAGTACTTC. Its protein product is CASEEREGNIQYF.

This sequence joins TRBV3-1 (or the pseudogene TRBV3-2) and TRBJ1-4; D is unresolved. This CDR3 has 16 amino acids. Deletions cut 2 bases from V and 8 bases from J, with 18 bases between. Per germline, CDR1 LGHDT and CDR2 YNNKEL (reference sequence). As DNA, the CDR3 is TGTGCCAGCAGCCAAATGGGTGGAAGAGGGATCGAAAAACTGTTTTTT. Amino acids: CASSQMGGRGIEKLFF.

The chain has TRBV15 and TRBJ2-7; D is perhaps TRBD2 (6 bases). Germline V lookup: CDR1 LNHNV, CDR2 YYDKDF (reference sequence). This CDR3 has 12 amino acids. With 1 base removed from V and 9 bases from J, the gap between germline ends came to 10 bases. The CDR3 DNA reads as TGTGCCACCAGCAGAGGGCGGGATGGGCAGTACTTC. Translation: CATSRGRDGQYF.

V is TRBV7-2 and J is TRBJ2-5; possibly TRBD2 for D (5 bases). The CDR3 runs to 15 residues. The V gene lost 2 bases and the J gene lost 4 bases, with 14 bases spanning the gap. The V gene's germline CDR1 is SGHTA and CDR2 FQGNSA. The chain's CDR3 is CASSLNPGYTETQYF. CDR3 DNA: TGTGCCAGCAGCTTAAACCCGGGATACACAGAGACCCAGTACTTC. The full variable domain, its missing parts supplied by reference TRBV7-2 and TRBJ2-5, is GAGVSQSPSNKVTEKGKDVELRCDPISGHTALYWYRQSLGQGLEFLIYFQGNSAPDKSGLPSDRFSAERTGGSVSTLTIQRTQQEDSAVYLCASSLNPGYTETQYFGPGTRLLVL.

This rearrangement joins TRBV9 to TRBJ2-1, with TRBD1 identical over 9 bases. The CDR3 contains 15 residues. Germline-derived CDR1 and CDR2 are SGDLS and YYNGEE. V gave up 4 bases and J gave up 7 bases; unmatched junction bases: 9. The CDR3 DNA is TGTGCCAGCAGCAGGTCCGGGACAGGGTGGAATGAGCAGTTCTTC. This sequence encodes CASSRSGTGWNEQFF.

Note on this clone: Other DNA sequences in the same sample also yield this CDR3. The V and J genes are TRBV2 and TRBJ2-7, with 11 bases aligning to TRBD2. The CDR3 totals 14 residues. With V trimmed by 8 bases and J by 0 bases, 3 bases remained unmatched. Germline values: CDR1 SNHLY, CDR2 FYNNEI. In DNA, the CDR3 is TGTGCCAGCTCAGGGACTAGCGGCTCCTACGAGCAGTACTTC. Its translation: CASSGTSGSYEQYF.

The chain employs TRBV9 and TRBJ2-4, with D perhaps TRBD1 (6 bases). This CDR3 is built from 15 residues. Per germline, CDR1 SGDLS and CDR2 YYNGEE. The V end was cut by 1 base, the J end by 9 bases, with 17 bases between. This CDR3 reads CASSVSMGAYSIQYF. The CDR3 DNA reads as TGTGCCAGCAGCGTAAGCATGGGGGCTTATAGCATTCAGTACTTC.

This chain connects TRBV19 to TRBJ1-5; D perhaps matches TRBD1 (5 bases). CDR1 LNHDA and CDR2 SQIVND come from the germline V gene (reference sequence). This CDR3 spans 15 amino acids. V lost 7 bases and J 1 base, leaving 14 bases between the germline ends. The CDR3 DNA reads TGTGCCAGTATCCAGGGAGGCGGGAGCAATCAGCCCCAGCATTTT. Its translation is CASIQGGGSNQPQHF.

This chain joins TRBV20-1 and TRBJ2-7; TRBD1 is a possible D gene (6 bases). CDR1 and CDR2 (germline): DFQATT, SNEGSKA (reference sequence). The CDR3 contains 11 residues. Deletions cut 2 bases from V and 9 bases from J, with 11 bases between. As DNA, the CDR3 is TGCAGTGCTAGATGGGGGCGCGGGCAGTACTTC. Amino acids: CSARWGRGQYF.

The V and J genes are TRBV29-1 and TRBJ2-5; 8 bases are a match to TRBD1. Germline V lookup: CDR1 SQVTM, CDR2 ANQGSEA. The CDR3 is 11 residues long. Germline trimming cut 7 bases from V and 4 bases from J; bases unmatched to any gene: 2. The CDR3 reads CSADRGETQYF. The CDR3 DNA sequence: TGCAGCGCCGACAGGGGAGAGACCCAGTACTTC.

The chain carries TRBV5-4 and TRBJ1-2; D gene ambiguous. CDR1 SGHNT and CDR2 YYREEE come from the germline V gene (reference sequence). This CDR3 contains 14 residues. Trimming took 4 bases from V and 2 from J, leaving 12 bases between them. CDR3 protein: CASSAGQPNYGYTF. The DNA for the CDR3 is TGTGCCAGCAGCGCGGGCCAACCAAACTATGGCTACACCTTC.

The chain recombines TRBV10-3 with TRBJ2-3, with 7 bases matching TRBD2. CDR3 length: 17 amino acids. Per the germline V gene, CDR1 is ENHRY and CDR2 is SYGVKD. Trimming took 0 bases from V and 0 from J; bases not matched to a gene: 6. The CDR3: CAISESSGKGSTDTQYF. CDR3 bases: TGTGCCATCAGTGAGTCAAGCGGGAAGGGTAGCACAGATACGCAGTATTTT.

The J gene is TRBJ2-3, the V gene TRBV11-3; 14 nucleotides agree with TRBD2. Germline CDR1 is SGHNT and CDR2 is YENEEA. The V gene end was trimmed by 4 bases and the J gene end by 4 bases; junction bases not matched to a gene: 10. The CDR3 contains 18 residues. Here the CDR3 reads CASSSRGTSGSNADTQYF. CDR3 nucleotide sequence: TGTGCCAGCAGCTCCCGAGGGACTAGCGGGAGCAACGCAGATACGCAGTATTTT.

The chain recombines TRBV11-2 with TRBJ2-3, with 7 positions matching TRBD2. Per the germline V gene, CDR1 is SGHAT and CDR2 is FQNNGV. V was clipped by 4 bases and J by 1 base; unmatched bases: 5. This CDR3 is built from 15 residues. CDR3 in amino acids: CASSYGLVRTDTQYF. The CDR3, as DNA: TGTGCCAGCAGCTACGGACTAGTACGCACAGATACGCAGTATTTT.

The chain joins TRBV3-1 (or the pseudogene TRBV3-2) to TRBJ1-1; D is unresolved. CDR1 is LGHDT and CDR2 is YNNKEL in the germline V gene (reference sequence). V lost 6 bases, J lost 0 bases, and 14 bases lay in between. This CDR3 has 15 amino acids. CDR3 loop: CASSPDAGVNTEAFF. CDR3 nucleotide sequence: TGTGCCAGCAGTCCCGACGCCGGGGTGAACACTGAAGCTTTCTTT.

V and J are TRBV2 and TRBJ1-5; possible D gene TRBD1, 6 bases. The CDR3 spans 14 residues. Trimming left V 7 bases short and J 1 base short, with 11 bases between. Per the germline V gene, CDR1 is SNHLY and CDR2 is FYNNEI. CDR3 residues: CASKSGTSNQPQHF. CDR3 bases: TGTGCCAGCAAGTCCGGGACAAGCAATCAGCCCCAGCATTTT.

V is TRBV5-1 and J is TRBJ2-5; 7 bases line up with TRBD1. This CDR3 region has 14 residues. Germline CDR1 is SGHRS and CDR2 is YFSETQ. Unmatched junction bases numbered 8, after V lost 4 bases and J lost 5 bases. The CDR3 DNA follows: TGCGCCAGCAGCGCAAGGGACAGACGGGAGACCCAGTACTTC. It translates to CASSARDRRETQYF.